This TCR beta chain was sequenced for a study of shared clonotypes between healthy human individuals. Notes on the study in general: Generation probabilities of non-shared clonotypes were lower (relative to those shared by all four donors).

As regards this clone: Its antigen is unidentified.

V was pared by 3 bases and J by 6 bases, with 16 bases of the junction left unmatched. Germline V gives CDR1 MRHNA, CDR2 SNTAGT. The CDR3 is 18 residues long. Here immunoSEQ multiplex PCR was the method, and the copy in TCRdb shows in-frame clones only, minus some. The sample includes approximately 500,000 clones, 90% to 96% of them seen just once. The chain is built from TRBV6-4 and TRBJ1-5, with 8 bases that match TRBD1. The source material was naive CD4+ T cells sorted from blood. Subset in this sample: CD45RA+ positively selected. The source is a woman aged 25 to 45 in good health. The CDR3 here is CASSERQGRVWLSQPQHF. In nucleotides, the CDR3 is TGTGCCAGCAGTGAGCGACAGGGGCGCGTTTGGTTGAGTCAGCCCCAGCATTTT.